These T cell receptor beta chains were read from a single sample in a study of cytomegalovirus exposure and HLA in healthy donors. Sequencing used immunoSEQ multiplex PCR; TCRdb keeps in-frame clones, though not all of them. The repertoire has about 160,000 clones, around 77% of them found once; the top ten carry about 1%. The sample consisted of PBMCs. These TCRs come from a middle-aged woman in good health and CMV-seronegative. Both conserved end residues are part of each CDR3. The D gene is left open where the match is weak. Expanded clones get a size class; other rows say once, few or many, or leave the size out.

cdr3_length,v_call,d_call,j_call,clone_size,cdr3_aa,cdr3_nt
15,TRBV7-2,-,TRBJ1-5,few,CASSRQDGIYQPQHF,TGTGCCAGCAGCCGCCAGGACGGGATCTATCAGCCCCAGCATTTT
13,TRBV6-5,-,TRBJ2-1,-,CASRTSLYNEQFF,TGTGCCAGCAGAACTAGCCTGTACAATGAGCAGTTCTTC
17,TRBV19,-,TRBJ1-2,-,CASSISVLEGTFRGYTF,TGTGCCAGTAGTATTTCGGTCTTGGAGGGGACCTTCCGCGGCTACACCTTC
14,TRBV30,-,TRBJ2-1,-,CAWSRRVRNKEQFF,TGTGCCTGGAGTAGGAGGGTTCGAAACAAGGAGCAGTTCTTC
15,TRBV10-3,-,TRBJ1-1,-,CATRQPAELNTEAFF,TGTGCCACCAGACAGCCGGCAGAGCTGAACACTGAAGCTTTCTTT
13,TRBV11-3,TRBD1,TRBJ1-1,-,CASSQQGGSEAFF,TGTGCCAGCAGCCAACAGGGGGGGAGTGAAGCTTTCTTT
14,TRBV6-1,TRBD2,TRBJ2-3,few,CASLAGGPTDTQYF,TGTGCCAGTCTAGCGGGAGGGCCCACAGATACGCAGTATTTT
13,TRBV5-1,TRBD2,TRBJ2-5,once,CASSSTLTSTQYF,TGCGCCAGCAGCTCAACCCTGACTAGCACCCAGTACTTC
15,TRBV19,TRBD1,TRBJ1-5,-,CASKDRGPSNQPQHF,TGTGCCAGTAAGGACAGGGGCCCTAGCAATCAGCCCCAGCATTTT
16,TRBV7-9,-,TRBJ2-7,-,CASSLASRGGTYEQYF,TGTGCCAGCAGCTTAGCGTCAAGGGGGGGTACCTACGAGCAGTACTTC
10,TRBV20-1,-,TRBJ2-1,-,CSATVNEQFF,TGCAGTGCTACGGTGAATGAGCAGTTCTTC
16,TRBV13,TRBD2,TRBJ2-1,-,CASTPAGVGYGGEQFF,TGTGCCAGCACCCCAGCGGGAGTCGGGTATGGCGGTGAGCAGTTCTTC
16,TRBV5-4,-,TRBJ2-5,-,CASSLALRGRGETQYF,TGTGCCAGCAGCTTGGCCTTGAGGGGGAGAGGGGAGACCCAGTACTTC
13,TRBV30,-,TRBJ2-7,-,CAWSGAGRHEQYF,TGTGCCTGGAGTGGAGCAGGGAGGCACGAGCAGTACTTC
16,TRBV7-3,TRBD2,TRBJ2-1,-,CASSRGRSVSGNEQFF,TGTGCCAGCAGCCGCGGGAGGTCGGTTTCAGGTAATGAGCAGTTCTTC
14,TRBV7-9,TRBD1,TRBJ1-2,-,CASSLIQGNYGYTF,TGTGCCAGCAGCTTAATACAGGGGAACTATGGCTACACCTTC
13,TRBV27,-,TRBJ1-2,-,CASSLSGGFGYTF,TGTGCCAGCAGTTTATCGGGGGGGTTCGGCTACACCTTC
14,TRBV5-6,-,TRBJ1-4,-,CASSLAAQVEKLFF,TGTGCCAGCAGCTTGGCGGCGCAGGTGGAAAAACTGTTTTTT
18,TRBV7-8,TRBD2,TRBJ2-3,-,CASSLTGGWTAQTDTQYF,TGTGCCAGCAGCCTGACGGGGGGTTGGACTGCGCAGACAGATACGCAGTATTTT
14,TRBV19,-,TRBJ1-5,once,CASSPQQGNQPQHF,TGTGCCAGTAGTCCACAACAGGGCAATCAGCCCCAGCATTTT
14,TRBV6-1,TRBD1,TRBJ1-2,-,CACTRTGSDYGYTF,TGTGCCTGCACGCGGACAGGGAGCGACTATGGCTACACCTTC
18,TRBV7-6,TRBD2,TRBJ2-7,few,CASSPRTSGRRSSYEQYF,TGTGCCAGCAGCCCACGGACTAGCGGAAGACGGAGCTCCTACGAGCAGTACTTC
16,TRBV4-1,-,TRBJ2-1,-,CASSQDWTGPTDEQFF,TGCGCCAGCAGCCAAGATTGGACTGGACCCACGGATGAGCAGTTCTTC
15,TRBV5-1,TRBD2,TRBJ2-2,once,CASSPGTRRTGELFF,TGCGCCAGCAGCCCCGGGACTAGGAGGACCGGGGAGCTGTTTTTT
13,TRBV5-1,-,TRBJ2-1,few,CASSPSGELEQFF,TGCGCCAGCAGCCCCTCGGGGGAGTTAGAGCAGTTCTTC
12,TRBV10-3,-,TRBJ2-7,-,CAIRSSSPEQYF,TGTGCCATCAGGTCATCGAGTCCAGAGCAGTACTTC
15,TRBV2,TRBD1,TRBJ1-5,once,CASSQGQLSNQPQHF,TGTGCCAGCAGCCAGGGACAGCTTAGCAATCAGCCCCAGCATTTT
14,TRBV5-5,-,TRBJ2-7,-,CASSLDQSFREQYF,TGTGCCAGCAGCTTGGATCAGTCCTTTCGCGAGCAGTACTTC
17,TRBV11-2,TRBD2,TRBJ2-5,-,CASSLDANGRARETQYF,TGTGCCAGCAGCTTAGATGCGAACGGGAGGGCCAGGGAGACCCAGTACTTC
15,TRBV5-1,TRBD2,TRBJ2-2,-,CASSGTSGHTGELFF,TGCGCCAGCAGCGGGACTAGCGGACACACCGGGGAGCTGTTTTTT
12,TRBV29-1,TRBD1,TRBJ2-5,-,CSAQGDRETQYF,TGCAGCGCCCAGGGGGATCGGGAGACCCAGTACTTC
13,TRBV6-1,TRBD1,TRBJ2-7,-,CAIRGQAVPEQYF,TGTGCCATTAGAGGACAGGCCGTCCCGGAGCAGTACTTC
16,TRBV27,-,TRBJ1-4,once,CASRWPHLWGEEKLFF,TGTGCCAGCCGATGGCCCCATTTGTGGGGAGAAGAAAAACTGTTTTTT
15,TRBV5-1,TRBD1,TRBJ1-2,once,CASSLGATGVYGYTF,TGCGCCAGCAGCTTGGGGGCTACAGGGGTCTATGGCTACACCTTC